This is a list of T cell receptor beta chains from one sample in a study of T cell responses to AZD1222 COVID-19 vaccine. Repertoires were generated with immunoSEQ multiplex PCR, while TCRdb's copy carries only in-frame clones and drops some. This sample has under 150,000 clones, with more than 90% found just once. The material was peripheral blood, obtained on day 0 of AZD1222 vaccination. These receptors were obtained from an adult in good health. Each CDR3 is given without its conserved first and last residue. D genes are given only for firm matches. A row's size may be missing; if present it is once, few, many or a size class.

d_gene	j_gene	abundance	v_gene	CDR3aa
.	TRBJ2-7	.	TRBV19	ASSFGAHSLREQY
.	TRBJ1-1	.	TRBV14	ASSPLGGNTEAF
.	TRBJ2-1	.	TRBV27	ASSLSLDNEQF
TRBD1	TRBJ2-7	.	TRBV30	AWGTVSHEQY
TRBD2	TRBJ2-1	.	TRBV7-9	ASSLAVAGGRQQF
TRBD2	TRBJ2-2	.	TRBV19	ASRREGTTGELF
.	TRBJ2-7	.	TRBV10-2	ASSESWGPYEQY
.	TRBJ1-3	.	TRBV5-1	ASSLAGTGNTIY
.	TRBJ2-1	.	TRBV9	ASSVGLDEQF
TRBD1	TRBJ1-1	.	TRBV30	AWRQGDTEAF
.	TRBJ2-1	.	TRBV7-9	ASSPTSYGNEQF
TRBD1	TRBJ1-1	.	TRBV5-8	ASSFGQVNTEAF
.	TRBJ2-1	.	TRBV29-1	SVEWVPQQF
TRBD2	TRBJ2-7	.	TRBV3-1/TRBV3-2	ASSQVAGRTPPYEQY
TRBD2	TRBJ2-1	.	TRBV19	ASSTLAGGRSYNEQF
TRBD1	TRBJ1-6	.	TRBV2	ASSEGTGASPLH
TRBD1	TRBJ1-4	once	TRBV7-2	ASSSSGQENEKLF
TRBD1	TRBJ1-2	.	TRBV5-1	ASSPMILGQGALVYGYT
.	TRBJ1-3	few	TRBV15	ATRDFENSGNTIY
.	TRBJ2-7	once	TRBV27	ASSLVAGSREQY
.	TRBJ1-6	.	TRBV19	ASSISTANNSPLH
.	TRBJ2-2	.	TRBV10-3	AISGPRWSGTNTGELF
TRBD2	TRBJ2-7	once	TRBV29-1	SVQLAGGYEQY
.	TRBJ1-2	.	TRBV24-1	ATSDGRDIYGYT
.	TRBJ1-5	.	TRBV19	ASSSGPNQPQH
.	TRBJ2-6	.	TRBV7-9	ASSSTRRISGANVLT
.	TRBJ2-5	.	TRBV28	ASSPPPRGASGTQY
.	TRBJ2-2	few	TRBV9	ASSVVSPNTGELF
TRBD1	TRBJ1-6	.	TRBV14	ASSQATGGSPLH
.	TRBJ2-5	.	TRBV4-2	ASSQASGLGWEETQY
TRBD1	TRBJ1-6	.	TRBV11-1	ASSWDRADGAPLH
.	TRBJ1-1	.	TRBV6-1	ASSEVGDTEAF
TRBD2	TRBJ2-5	once	TRBV7-2	ASSPQAGAVETQY
.	TRBJ2-2	.	TRBV19	ASREFNTGELF
.	TRBJ1-2	.	TRBV29-1	SVVRGGYGYT
.	TRBJ1-2	.	TRBV9	ASSVGGLGGYT
.	TRBJ2-1	once	TRBV9	ASSVGTPWQGTEQF
TRBD1	TRBJ1-3	.	TRBV7-9	ASKRTGTGNTIY
.	TRBJ1-2	once	TRBV29-1	SVEYPPSEGYGYT
TRBD2	TRBJ2-7	once	TRBV7-9	ASSHNSGSDYEQY
.	TRBJ1-1	.	TRBV7-8	ASSPDQGLNTEAF
TRBD1	TRBJ2-7	few	TRBV4-2	ASSLTDRALNEQY
TRBD2	TRBJ2-1	once	TRBV9	ASSVTGTSGSGQF
.	TRBJ2-5	.	TRBV21-1	ASSTMRNKETQY
.	TRBJ1-1	.	TRBV18	ASSPRGFTEAF
TRBD1	TRBJ1-1	once	TRBV2	ASIRDRDGLAF
TRBD1	TRBJ2-1	.	TRBV7-8	ASSPRGTGERKF
.	TRBJ1-4	.	TRBV6-4	ASSEQANEKLF
.	TRBJ1-4	once	TRBV2	ASSWTPDGKLF
TRBD2	TRBJ2-1	.	TRBV7-3	ASSLEPGLAVYNEQF
TRBD2	TRBJ2-7	once	TRBV5-1	ASRELADTTYEQY
TRBD2	TRBJ2-3	.	TRBV19	ASSNPTSFPTDTQY
.	TRBJ1-5	.	TRBV6-1	ASSDTRPQH
.	TRBJ1-4	.	TRBV5-1	ASSLASITNEKLF
.	TRBJ2-3	.	TRBV7-2	ASSALRQGGNTQY
TRBD2	TRBJ2-7	.	TRBV9	ASSVGRGLAGYEQY
.	TRBJ2-1	medium-sized	TRBV25-1	ASSSQNEQF
.	TRBJ1-6	.	TRBV11-3	ASTRPNSPLH
.	TRBJ1-2	.	TRBV5-5	ASSFGQLEGYGYT
.	TRBJ1-5	.	TRBV19	ASRPEVDNQPQH